Listed here are 32 T cell receptor beta chains from one sample, sequenced in a study of blood T cells in healthy people across ages. Through a sample-barcoded 5' primer and a J-beta primer mix, a second PCR was run for roughly 6 to 11 cycles. TCRdb redid the calling of the 5' RACE reads with MiXCR, one entry per CDR3 protein. The table has a few hundred thousand distinct CDR3 sequences, about 28% seen once. The data also belong to a second study, concerning T cells of mothers and their children.

The sequencing sample was made of blood. These TCRs come from a boy younger than 10 in good health.

Worth noting for this clonotype: The junction shows a germline mismatch at one end, possibly a read error. V is TRBV6-1 and J is TRBJ2-1; 7 nucleotides align to TRBD1. The J call is doubtful: the DNA matches TRBJ2-5 better. Looked up from germline, CDR1 is MNHNS and CDR2 is SASEGT. CDR3 length: 14 residues. This chain's CDR3 is CASSERGPQGTQYF. Here the CDR3 DNA reads TGTGCCAGCAGTGAAAGGGGGCCTCAAGGGACCCAGTACTTC.

This clonotype turned up a few times. V is TRBV29-1 and J is TRBJ1-2; no clear D. Trimming took off 4 bases at V and 4 bases at J, with 10 bases between the two ends. The germline V gene has CDR1 SQVTM and CDR2 ANQGSEA. CDR3 length: 12 residues. CDR3 protein: CSVVTRAYGYTF. CDR3 nucleotides: TGCAGCGTTGTGACAAGGGCCTATGGCTACACCTTC.

This sequence joins TRBV20-1 and TRBJ1-2; D not certain. The CDR3 sequence is 13 residues long. Trimming took 0 bases from V and 6 from J, leaving 11 bases between them. Germline V gene lookup returns CDR1 DFQATT and CDR2 SNEGSKA (reference sequence). The CDR3 region has the DNA TGCAGTGCTAGAGACGGAATGGGCAATGGCTACACCTTC. Amino acids: CSARDGMGNGYTF.

This chain connects TRBV19 to TRBJ1-6; D gene uncertain. CDR3 length: 13 residues. The germline V and J ends were trimmed by 2 bases and 5 bases, with 4 bases remaining between them. Germline V gene data show CDR1 as LNHDA and CDR2 as SQIVND (reference sequence). The CDR3 region is CASSIRDNSPLHF. For the CDR3, the DNA is TGTGCCAGTAGTATAAGGGATAATTCACCCCTCCACTTT.

This rearrangement joins TRBV16 to TRBJ1-1; the D gene is possibly TRBD1 (5 bases). There are 16 residues in the CDR3. Germline values: CDR1 KGHSY, CDR2 FQNENV. The V and J ends lost 0 bases and 4 bases respectively, with 15 bases between them. This chain's CDR3 is CASSQSIVLGTTEAFF. DNA of the CDR3: TGTGCCAGCAGCCAATCAATCGTCCTAGGGACCACTGAAGCTTTCTTT.

This clonotype has just a few counts. CDR3 in DNA: TGCGCCAGCAGCTTGGCCGTTGGGTCGGGAACCCAGTACTTC. This sequence encodes CASSLAVGSGTQYF. The chain uses TRBV5-1 and TRBJ2-5, with TRBD2 as a possible D gene (5 bases). CDR1 SGHRS and CDR2 YFSETQ come from the germline V gene. This CDR3 has 14 amino acids. V lost 0 bases to trimming and J lost 8 bases, with 14 bases between them. Complete variable domain (other parts from reference TRBV5-1 and TRBJ2-5): KAGVTQTPRYLIKTRGQQVTLSCSPISGHRSVSWYQQTPGQGLQFLFEYFSETQRNKGNFPGRFSGRQFSNSRSEMNVSTLELGDSALYLCASSLAVGSGTQYFGPGTRLLVL.

The chain combines TRBV29-1 with TRBJ2-7; 8 positions agree with TRBD1. Germline V gene data show CDR1 as SQVTM and CDR2 as ANQGSEA. The V gene end was trimmed by 7 bases and the J gene end by 2 bases; junction bases not matched to a gene: 10. The CDR3 sequence is 14 residues long. The DNA of the CDR3 is TGCAGCGCCCTAGGGACAGGCCGCACCTACGAGCAGTACTTC. Protein sequence: CSALGTGRTYEQYF.

The V and J genes are TRBV5-1 and TRBJ2-5; no clear D. There are 14 residues in the CDR3. Trimming pared 3 bases from V and 4 bases from J, leaving 13 bases between. The germline gives CDR1 SGHRS, CDR2 YFSETQ. The CDR3, as DNA: TGCGCCAGCAGCTCGGAAATAGGCGCAGAGACCCAGTACTTC. This translates into CASSSEIGAETQYF. The whole variable domain, remainder taken from reference TRBV5-1 and TRBJ2-5, is KAGVTQTPRYLIKTRGQQVTLSCSPISGHRSVSWYQQTPGQGLQFLFEYFSETQRNKGNFPGRFSGRQFSNSRSEMNVSTLELGDSALYLCASSSEIGAETQYFGPGTRLLVL.

The chain is built from TRBV3-1 and TRBJ1-1; no firm D call. The germline CDR1 and CDR2 sequences are LGHDT and YNNKEL (reference sequence). The V gene lost 1 base and the J gene lost 1 base, with 16 bases spanning the gap. The CDR3 consists of 17 residues. Here the CDR3 DNA reads TGTGCCAGCAGCCAAGGGGTTTTCGGTCAGCCGAACACTGAAGCTTTCTTT. Protein: CASSQGVFGQPNTEAFF.

V usage is TRBV21-1 and J usage is TRBJ2-5; TRBD1 was called by the table and not checked on the DNA. TRBV21-1 is reported as a pseudogene. This CDR3 has 13 amino acids. As DNA, the CDR3 is TGTGCCAGCAGAACAGGGGGCAGAGAGACCCAGTACTTC. Its translation: CASRTGGRETQYF.

V and J are TRBV7-3 and TRBJ1-2, with TRBD1 as a possible D gene (6 bases). This CDR3 is built from 13 residues. Trimming took off 1 base at V and 3 bases at J, with 6 bases between the two ends. Germline CDR1 is SGHTA and CDR2 is FQGTGA. CDR3: CASSLKGDYGYTF. For the CDR3, the DNA is TGTGCCAGCAGCTTAAAGGGGGACTATGGCTACACCTTC.

This clonotype was recorded a few times. The chain joins TRBV3-1 to TRBJ1-2; D is unresolved. The CDR3 runs 14 residues. Deletions cut 3 bases from V and 0 bases from J, with 8 bases between. The V gene's germline CDR1 is LGHDT and CDR2 YNNKEL (reference sequence). CDR3 residues: CASSHADPNYGYTF. The CDR3 DNA is TGTGCCAGCAGCCACGCCGACCCTAACTATGGCTACACCTTC.

The chain recombines TRBV27 with TRBJ2-1; TRBD2 agrees at 11 bases. Trimming took 3 bases from V and 9 from J; bases not matched to a gene: 7. The CDR3 is 15 amino acids. Germline CDR1 reads MNHEY; CDR2 reads SMNVEV (reference sequence). For the CDR3, the DNA is TGTGCCAGCAGTTTCTGGCTAGCGGGAGGAAGTGAGCAGTTCTTC. This gives the protein CASSFWLAGGSEQFF.

This clonotype came up many times. This rearrangement joins TRBV4-3 to TRBJ2-5; TRBD2 matches 7 bases. Germline CDR1 reads LGHNA; CDR2 reads YSLEER. The CDR3 spans 14 residues. Trimming took 0 bases from V and 5 from J; bases not matched to a gene: 3. The CDR3, as DNA: TGCGCCAGCAGCCAAGAATTCGGGAGGGAGACCCAGTACTTC. This codes for CASSQEFGRETQYF.

This clonotype was seen a handful of times. The gene calls are TRBV7-9 and TRBJ2-3; D unresolved. With 5 bases removed from V and 2 bases from J, the gap between germline ends came to 11 bases. The CDR3 runs 14 residues. CDR1 and CDR2 (germline): SEHNR, FQNEAQ (reference sequence). The CDR3, as DNA: TGTGCCAGCAGCATCGATGGGCTCACAGATACGCAGTATTTT. Amino acid sequence: CASSIDGLTDTQYF.

This clonotype turned up a few times. Just one base apart from a much larger clone, this may be a read error. CDR3 sequence (DNA): TGTGCCAGCAGACGCACAGATACGCAGTATTTT. This encodes CASRRTDTQYF. The chain combines TRBV2 with TRBJ2-3; no firm D call. V gave up 6 bases and J gave up 1 base, with 2 bases separating them. Germline loops: CDR1 SNHLY, CDR2 FYNNEI. The CDR3 is 11 residues long.

The chain has TRBV6-2 or TRBV6-3 and TRBJ2-1; tentative D call: TRBD1 (6 bases). The better agreement between TRBJ2-7 and the DNA end casts doubt on the J call. This CDR3 is 13 amino acids long. Germline V gives CDR1 MNHEY, CDR2 SVGEGT. The CDR3 region is CASSQDRHYEQYV. In DNA form, the CDR3 reads TGTGCCAGCAGTCAGGACAGACACTACGAGCAGTACGTC.

The J gene is TRBJ2-1, the V gene TRBV18; 11 nucleotides align to TRBD1. The closer fit of TRBJ2-5 to the DNA end suggests the J call may be wrong. This CDR3 has 16 amino acids. CDR1 is KGHSH and CDR2 is LQKENI in the germline V gene. CDR3 in DNA: TGTGCCAGCTCACCGCTTGGGACAGGGGGAGTGGAGACCCAGTACTTC. This encodes CASSPLGTGGVETQYF.

This clonotype was recorded a few times. V is TRBV12-3 or TRBV12-4 and J is TRBJ2-7; possible D gene TRBD1, 6 bases. The germline V and J ends were trimmed by 5 bases and 2 bases, with 10 bases remaining between them. The CDR3 has 13 residues. CDR3: CASSRDIAYEQYF. Written as DNA, the CDR3 is TGTGCCAGCAGTCGGGACATTGCCTACGAGCAGTACTTC.

Many counts were recorded for this clonotype. In nucleotides, the CDR3 is TGTGCCAGCAGTCCGACGCCGAGCTCCTACAATGAGCAGTTCTTC. It translates to CASSPTPSSYNEQFF. The chain is built from TRBV6-5 and TRBJ2-1; no clear D. The CDR3 consists of 15 residues. V was cut by 5 bases and J by 0 bases, with 11 bases left in between. Per germline, CDR1 MNHEY and CDR2 SVGAGI.

In this sample, this clonotype turned up a few times. This chain uses TRBV18 with TRBJ1-2, with 9 bases lining up with TRBD1. In germline, CDR1 is KGHSH, CDR2 LQKENI. This CDR3 region has 15 residues. The trim removed 6 bases at V and 3 bases at J, leaving 8 bases unmatched. Here the CDR3 DNA reads TGTGCCAGCTCGCATGGGGACAGGGCGGACTATGGCTACACCTTC. It specifies CASSHGDRADYGYTF. Using reference TRBV18 and TRBJ1-2 for the parts outside the CDR3, the full variable domain is NAGVMQNPRHLVRRRGQEARLRCSPMKGHSHVYWYRQLPEEGLKFMVYLQKENIIDESGMPKERFSAEFPKEGPSILRIQQVVRGDSAAYFCASSHGDRADYGYTFGSGTRLTVV.

This rearrangement joins TRBV20-1 to TRBJ2-7, with D possibly being TRBD2 (6 bases). The CDR3 is 15 amino acids. The V gene lost 3 bases and the J gene lost 4 bases, with 19 bases spanning the gap. Germline CDR1 and CDR2: DFQATT and SNEGSKA (reference sequence). CDR3: CSARFPAQRAYEQYF. CDR3 nucleotides: TGCAGTGCTAGGTTCCCCGCCCAGCGGGCGTACGAGCAGTACTTC.

V and J are TRBV20-1 and TRBJ2-5; D gene ambiguous. Trimming removed 6 bases at V and 4 bases at J, with 9 bases between. CDR3 size: 11 residues. The germline CDR1 and CDR2 sequences are DFQATT and SNEGSKA (reference sequence). CDR3: CSAPLRETQYF. CDR3 in DNA: TGCAGTGCGCCACTACGAGAGACCCAGTACTTC.

This clonotype has a count of ten or more. The genes are TRBV20-1 and TRBJ2-1; the match to TRBD2 covers 11 bases. CDR1 DFQATT and CDR2 SNEGSKA come from the germline V gene (reference sequence). The CDR3 covers 15 residues. After removal of 5 bases from V and 4 bases from J, the junction contained 7 bases not matched to a gene. The CDR3 bases are TGCAGTGCTCGACCCCTAGCGGGAGGATACAATGAGCAGTTCTTC. Translated, it gives CSARPLAGGYNEQFF.

The chain employs TRBV6-1 and TRBJ2-5; D may match TRBD1 or TRBD2 (7 bases each). The CDR3 is made up of 14 amino acids. Germline V lookup: CDR1 MNHNS, CDR2 SASEGT. V lost 6 bases to trimming and J lost 5 bases, with 16 bases between them. CDR3 in DNA: TGTGCCAGCAGCAGACAGGGAGGGGGGGAGACCCAGTACTTC. It yields the protein CASSRQGGGETQYF.

V and J are TRBV6-2 or TRBV6-3 and TRBJ2-1; D perhaps matches TRBD2 (7 bases). The V gene lost 8 bases and the J gene lost 5 bases, with 22 bases spanning the gap. Per the germline V gene, CDR1 is MNHEY and CDR2 is SVGEGT. The CDR3 loop spans 16 amino acids. CDR3 region: CASVPEPKGGNNEQFF. The CDR3 coding sequence is TGTGCCAGCGTCCCCGAACCGAAGGGGGGGAACAATGAGCAGTTCTTC.

Many counts were recorded for this clonotype. This CDR3 reads CASSYRSESEKLFF. The CDR3 coding sequence is TGTGCCAGCAGTTACCGGTCGGAGAGTGAAAAACTGTTTTTT. The V and J genes are TRBV6-2 or TRBV6-3 and TRBJ1-4; D is ambiguous. The CDR3 is 14 residues long. CDR1 and CDR2 from the germline V gene are MNHEY and SVGEGT. V was shortened by 2 bases and J by 7 bases, with 11 bases between the two germline ends.

This chain uses TRBV6-2 or TRBV6-3 with TRBJ2-5, with a possible D match to TRBD1 (6 bases). The J call may be faulty, since TRBJ2-7 better matches the DNA end. From germline, CDR1 is MNHEY and CDR2 SVGEGT. The CDR3 length is 15 residues. The chain's CDR3 is CASSYAETGLYEQYF. CDR3 nucleotide sequence: TGTGCCAGCAGTTACGCCGAGACAGGTCTTTACGAGCAGTACTTC.

The genes are TRBV20-1 and TRBJ2-5, with D unresolved. With 0 bases removed from V and 2 bases from J, the gap between germline ends came to 7 bases. The germline V gene has CDR1 DFQATT and CDR2 SNEGSKA (reference sequence). The CDR3 is 13 amino acids. The CDR3 reads CSARDDLQETQYF. The CDR3 nucleotides read TGCAGTGCTAGAGATGATCTACAAGAGACCCAGTACTTC.

The chain has TRBV15 and TRBJ2-5, with 11 bases identical to TRBD2. There are 18 residues in the CDR3. CDR1 LNHNV and CDR2 YYDKDF come from the germline V gene (reference sequence). The V gene end was trimmed by 3 bases and the J gene end by 1 base; junction bases not matched to a gene: 10. The CDR3 DNA follows: TGTGCCACCAGCAGGCCCCCGGGACTAGCGGAATTCCAAGAGACCCAGTACTTC. Protein sequence: CATSRPPGLAEFQETQYF.

This clonotype was counted at least ten times. The chain links TRBV20-1 to TRBJ1-6; TRBD1 matches 8 bases. Germline CDR1 reads DFQATT; CDR2 reads SNEGSKA (reference sequence). The CDR3 totals 16 residues. Trimming at V came to 1 base and at J to 8 bases, leaving 10 bases not matched to a gene. CDR3 bases: TGCAGTGCTAGAGGCTTAGACAGGGGAGATGATTCACCCCTCCACTTT. It yields the protein CSARGLDRGDDSPLHF.

This clonotype was picked up a small number of times. The chain has TRBV5-5 and TRBJ2-2, with 7 bases that match TRBD2. The trim removed 0 bases at V and 2 bases at J, leaving 10 bases unmatched. The CDR3 extends over 18 amino acids. The germline CDR1 and CDR2 sequences are SGHKS and YYEKEE (reference sequence). In nucleotides, the CDR3 is TGTGCCAGCAGCTTGGAGGCTAGCGGAATACTAAACACCGGGGAGCTGTTTTTT. This sequence encodes CASSLEASGILNTGELFF.